The subject of this entry is one TCR beta chain. The antigen is undetermined. This PCR relied on a set of 60 Vbeta primers and 13 Jbeta primers. Method: immunoSEQ multiplex PCR; TCRdb's copy keeps in-frame clones and lacks some. The sample consists of over 80,000 clones, approximately 71% of them appearing once. The data originate from a study of cytomegalovirus exposure and HLA in healthy donors. As for the study in general: The study's early data release held 80 million to 95 million unique TCRs from HLA-typed donors. Roughly 80% of a few hundred genotyped donors fell in the Caucasian-associated ancestry cluster.

Study-wide findings and caveats: The productive fraction for most TCR beta V segments was about 87% or about 30% in an earlier analysis. Researchers catalogued some 160 TCR beta chains as cytomegalovirus-associated.

The CDR3 has 15 residues. V lost 3 bases to trimming and J lost 5 bases, with 16 bases between them. Germline CDR1 is PRHDT and CDR2 is FYEKMQ (reference sequence). Sequencing used PBMCs. This rearrangement joins TRBV13 to TRBJ2-5; possibly TRBD2 for D (5 bases). The source is a woman aged 18-30 years in good health and CMV-seropositive. The CDR3 nucleotides are TGTGCCAGCAGCTTTCGTGGGAGCCCAGTGGAGACCCAGTACTTC. The encoded protein is CASSFRGSPVETQYF.